This T cell receptor beta chain was sequenced for a study of shared clonotypes between healthy human individuals. Sequencing was performed with immunoSEQ multiplex PCR; in TCRdb, only in-frame clones are kept and a portion is missing. The sample gives nearly 1 million clones, approximately 76% of which show up once; approximately 1.5% is in the top ten. CD45RA+ naive and CD45RA-negative memory subsets were separated from CD4+ cells. Trimming took off 8 bases at V and 5 bases at J, with 18 bases between the two ends. The germline gives CDR1 MNHEY, CDR2 SMNVEV (reference sequence). The CDR3 is 15 residues long.

This receptor was identified in a man aged 18 to 35 in good health. The chain couples TRBV27 to TRBJ2-2; D is possibly TRBD2 (5 bases). The sequencing sample was made of memory CD4+ T cells sorted from blood. Subset of the sample: CD45RA-negative fraction. CDR3 loop: CASRKAGSETGELFF. In DNA form, the CDR3 reads TGTGCCAGCCGCAAGGCGGGTTCAGAGACCGGGGAGCTGTTTTTT.